This T cell receptor (beta chain) was obtained from a study of STAT5B mutations in CD4+ large granular lymphocyte leukemia. The wider study: Healthy donors showed HLA-associated enrichment of the CDR3 'QG' motif. General observations from the study: Approximately 25% of private leukemic clonotypes occurred rarely in other patients' non-leukemic repertoires. Without putative leukemic clones, patient CD4-sorted repertoires remained more clonal than healthy CD4+ repertoires.

V was trimmed by 6 bases and J by 6 bases, leaving 15 bases between them. Germline assignment: CDR1 MRHNA and CDR2 SNTAGT. The CDR3 is 13 residues long. Libraries were prepared by immunoSEQ multiplex PCR; TCRdb keeps only in-frame clonotypes and omits some of them. The sample carries about 33,000 clones, about 90% recorded once. This clone was seen a handful of times. The antigen is not known. The TCR comes from a human donor in good health. The rearrangement links TRBV6-4 to TRBJ2-7, with D perhaps given as TRBD1 or TRBD2 (5 bases each). The specimen was CD4+ T cells from blood buffy coats. CDR3 DNA sequence: TGTGCCAGCAGCAGGGACCACCTGGGCGAGCAGTACTTC. Its protein is CASSRDHLGEQYF.